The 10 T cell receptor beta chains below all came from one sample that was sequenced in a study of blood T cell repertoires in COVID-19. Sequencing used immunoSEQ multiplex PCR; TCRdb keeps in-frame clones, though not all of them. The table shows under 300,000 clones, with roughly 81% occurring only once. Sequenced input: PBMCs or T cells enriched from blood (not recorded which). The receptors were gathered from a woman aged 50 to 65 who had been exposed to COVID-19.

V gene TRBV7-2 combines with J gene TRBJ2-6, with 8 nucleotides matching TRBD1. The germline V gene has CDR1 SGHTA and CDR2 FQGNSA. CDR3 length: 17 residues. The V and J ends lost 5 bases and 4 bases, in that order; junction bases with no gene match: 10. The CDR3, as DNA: TGTGCCAGCAGCAAAGGGACAGGACTTTCCGGGGCCAACGTCCTGACTTTC. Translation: CASSKGTGLSGANVLTF.

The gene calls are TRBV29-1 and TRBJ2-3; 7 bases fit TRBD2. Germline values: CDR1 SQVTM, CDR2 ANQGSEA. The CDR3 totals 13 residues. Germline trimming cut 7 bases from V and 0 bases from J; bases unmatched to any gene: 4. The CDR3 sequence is CSGGGGSTDTQYF. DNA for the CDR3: TGCAGCGGCGGCGGGGGAAGCACAGATACGCAGTATTTT.

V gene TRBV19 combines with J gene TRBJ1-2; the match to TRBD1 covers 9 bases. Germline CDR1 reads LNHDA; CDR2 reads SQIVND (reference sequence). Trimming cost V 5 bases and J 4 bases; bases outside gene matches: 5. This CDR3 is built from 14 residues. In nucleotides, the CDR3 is TGTGCCAGTAGTGCCGGGACAGGGCTCTATGGCTACACCTTC. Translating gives CASSAGTGLYGYTF.

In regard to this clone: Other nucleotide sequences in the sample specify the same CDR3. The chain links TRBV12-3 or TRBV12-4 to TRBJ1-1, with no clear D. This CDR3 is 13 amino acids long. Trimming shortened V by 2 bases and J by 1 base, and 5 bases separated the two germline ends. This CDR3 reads CASSLRENTEAFF. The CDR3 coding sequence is TGTGCCAGCAGTTTACGAGAGAACACTGAAGCTTTCTTT.

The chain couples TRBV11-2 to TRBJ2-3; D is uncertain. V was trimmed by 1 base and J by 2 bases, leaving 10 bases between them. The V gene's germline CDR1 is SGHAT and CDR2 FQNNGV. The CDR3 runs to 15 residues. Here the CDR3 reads CASSLGSRPTDTQYF. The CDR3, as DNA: TGTGCCAGCAGCTTAGGCTCGCGGCCCACAGATACGCAGTATTTT.

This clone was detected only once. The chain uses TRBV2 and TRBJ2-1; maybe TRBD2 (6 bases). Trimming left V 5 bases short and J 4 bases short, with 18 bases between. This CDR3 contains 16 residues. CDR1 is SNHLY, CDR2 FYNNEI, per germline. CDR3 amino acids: CASSLLTGDLYNEQFF. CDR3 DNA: TGTGCCAGCAGTCTTCTTACGGGAGACTTATACAATGAGCAGTTCTTC.

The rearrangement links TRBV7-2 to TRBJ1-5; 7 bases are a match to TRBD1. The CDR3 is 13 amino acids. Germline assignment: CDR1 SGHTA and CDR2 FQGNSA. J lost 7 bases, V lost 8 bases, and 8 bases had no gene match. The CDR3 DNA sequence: TGTGCCAGCTCCCAAGACAGGGTACAGCCCCAGCATTTT. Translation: CASSQDRVQPQHF. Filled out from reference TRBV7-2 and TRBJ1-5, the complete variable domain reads GAGVSQSPSNKVTEKGKDVELRCDPISGHTALYWYRQSLGQGLEFLIYFQGNSAPDKSGLPSDRFSAERTGGSVSTLTIQRTQQEDSAVYLCASSQDRVQPQHFGDGTRLSIL.

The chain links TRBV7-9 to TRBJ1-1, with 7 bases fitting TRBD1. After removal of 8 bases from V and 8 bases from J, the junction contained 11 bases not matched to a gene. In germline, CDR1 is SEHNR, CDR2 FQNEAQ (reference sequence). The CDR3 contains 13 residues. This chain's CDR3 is CASRTGATYEAFF. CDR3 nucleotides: TGTGCCAGCCGGACAGGTGCTACCTACGAAGCTTTCTTT.

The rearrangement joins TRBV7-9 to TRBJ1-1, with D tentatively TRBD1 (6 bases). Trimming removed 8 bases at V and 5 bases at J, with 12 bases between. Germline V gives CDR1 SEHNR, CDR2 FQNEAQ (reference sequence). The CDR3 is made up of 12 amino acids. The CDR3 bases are TGTGCCAGCGGCAGACAGGTGACTGAAGCTTTCTTT. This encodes CASGRQVTEAFF.

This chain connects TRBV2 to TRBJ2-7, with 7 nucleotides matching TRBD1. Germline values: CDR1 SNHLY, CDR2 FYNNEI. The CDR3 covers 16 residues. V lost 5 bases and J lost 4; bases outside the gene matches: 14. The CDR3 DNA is TGTGCCAGCAGTAGCAGAAGGACAGGAGTCCCTTACGAGCAGTACTTC. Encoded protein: CASSSRRTGVPYEQYF.